This T cell receptor (beta chain) was documented in a study of Ad26.COV2.S vaccination and SARS-CoV-2 variants. Across the whole study: As a participant in COV1001, the donor was in the Ad26.COV2.S trial arm. Regarding the study as a whole: Analyses of TCR breadth and depth may have underestimated total T cell responses.

Treatment specified: roughly 20 received Ad26.COV2.S at low or high dose, single or two shots; several received placebo; per-sample allocation not given. Collection of samples fell on day 63 after the first vaccine or placebo injection. The study used a vaccine consisting of an Ad26 vector that expressed Wuhan-strain SARS-CoV-2 spike. On this clone: The target antigen is unknown.

Only in-frame clones appear in the TCRdb table, and some are missing; sequencing was by immunoSEQ multiplex PCR. In the table there are about 480,000 clones, 70% to 90% of which are singletons. The trim removed 5 bases at V and 0 bases at J, leaving 9 bases unmatched. The CDR3 has 17 residues. Germline loops: CDR1 LNHDA, CDR2 SQIVND (reference sequence). The chain carries TRBV19 and TRBJ1-5; 8 bases agree with TRBD1. The sequence was collected from a person between 18 and 65 years old who received the Ad26.COV2.S COVID-19 vaccine or a placebo. This specimen consisted of peripheral blood, obtained in a trial of Ad26.COV2.S vaccine versus placebo. The CDR3 sequence is CASSVEDRGYSNQPQHF. DNA of the CDR3: TGTGCCAGTAGTGTCGAAGACAGGGGCTATAGCAATCAGCCCCAGCATTTT.